Listed here are 17 T cell receptor beta chains from one sample, sequenced in a study of early T cells in non-severe SARS-CoV-2 infection. One entry per CDR3 protein results from TCRdb running MiXCR on the 5' RACE reads. This table holds about 26,000 distinct CDR3 sequences, roughly 4.2% found once. Sequences were obtained from whole blood. The receptors originated from an adult who was a healthcare worker with PCR-confirmed SARS-CoV-2 infection or an uninfected control (not recorded which).

This clonotype was detected many times. The chain combines TRBV7-3 with TRBJ2-3; 7 bases are a match to TRBD2. Trimming took 5 bases from V and 4 from J; bases not matched to a gene: 12. CDR3 length equals 16 residues. From germline, CDR1 is SGHTA and CDR2 FQGTGA. The CDR3 here is CASSLRAGESPDTQYF. CDR3 coding DNA: TGTGCCAGCAGCCTCCGGGCGGGAGAATCCCCAGATACGCAGTATTTT.

This clonotype has a count of ten or more. This rearrangement joins TRBV7-2 to TRBJ2-2; D possibly corresponds to TRBD1 (6 bases). Germline CDR1 SGHTA, CDR2 FQGNSA. CDR3 length: 15 amino acids. V lost 5 bases, J lost 2 bases, and 12 bases lay in between. Written as DNA, the CDR3 is TGTGCCAGCAGCGCCCGCAGGGGAAACACCGGGGAGCTGTTTTTT. This gives the protein CASSARRGNTGELFF.

This clonotype was detected ten times or more. The chain carries TRBV16 and TRBJ2-7; 9 nucleotides match TRBD1. This CDR3 has 17 amino acids. V lost 6 bases, J lost 2 bases, and 14 bases stayed unmatched. Germline values: CDR1 KGHSY, CDR2 FQNENV. The CDR3 is CASSPVVPGQGTYEQYF. As DNA, the CDR3 is TGTGCCAGCAGTCCGGTCGTCCCGGGACAGGGAACCTACGAGCAGTACTTC.

The CDR3, as DNA: TGCGCCAGCAGCTTGGACCCGAGCAATCAGCCCCAGCATTTT. Translation: CASSLDPSNQPQHF. The chain employs TRBV5-1 and TRBJ1-5; D remains ambiguous. CDR1 and CDR2 from the germline V gene are SGHRS and YFSETQ. V lost 0 bases and J 1 base, leaving 5 bases between the germline ends. This CDR3 comprises 14 residues.

This clonotype has ten or more counts. Written as DNA, the CDR3 is TGTGCCAGCAGCGCCAGGATTATTGGGGAGACCCAGTACTTC. Protein product: CASSARIIGETQYF. This chain links TRBV7-9 with TRBJ2-5; D remains ambiguous. Trimming cost V 5 bases and J 5 bases, with 15 bases left between them. The CDR3 loop spans 14 amino acids. Looked up from germline, CDR1 is SEHNR and CDR2 is FQNEAQ (reference sequence).

The chain links TRBV5-1 to TRBJ1-4; maybe TRBD1 (5 bases). The CDR3 extends over 17 amino acids. V lost 4 bases to trimming and J lost 1 base, with 17 bases between them. Germline CDR1 and CDR2: SGHRS and YFSETQ. The CDR3 coding sequence is TGCGCCAGCAGCGTGGGCCTCCAGGGCGGAACTAATGAAAAACTGTTTTTT. Amino acid sequence: CASSVGLQGGTNEKLFF.

This clonotype showed up many times. This rearrangement joins TRBV10-3 to TRBJ2-7, with TRBD1 matching 9 bases. This CDR3 has 14 residues. The germline V gene encodes CDR1 ENHRY and CDR2 SYGVKD. J lost 6 bases, V lost 11 bases, and 14 bases had no gene match. The CDR3 sequence is CAACPGTGNPEQYF. The CDR3 DNA reads as TGTGCCGCCTGCCCGGGGACAGGGAACCCCGAGCAGTACTTC.

This clonotype has a handful of counts. The J gene is TRBJ2-3, the V gene TRBV27; 7 bases line up with TRBD2. Germline V gives CDR1 MNHEY, CDR2 SMNVEV (reference sequence). V trimming: 5 bases; J trimming: 6 bases; junction bases outside the gene matches: 14. The CDR3 has 16 amino acids. CDR3 sequence (DNA): TGTGCCAGCAGTCCGTTGGGTAGCGGGTTAAGGGATACGCAGTATTTT. It translates to CASSPLGSGLRDTQYF.

This clonotype appeared many times. The chain employs TRBV2 and TRBJ2-3; 9 nucleotides align to TRBD2. This CDR3 has 15 amino acids. CDR1 SNHLY and CDR2 FYNNEI come from the germline V gene. The V segment lost 7 bases and the J segment 3 bases; nucleotides outside the gene matches: 8. In DNA form, the CDR3 reads TGTGCCAGCACCCGGGATAGCGGGAGAACAGATACGCAGTATTTT. Protein: CASTRDSGRTDTQYF.

This clonotype showed up many times. The chain uses TRBV11-2 and TRBJ2-2; 11 bases fit TRBD1. In germline, CDR1 is SGHAT, CDR2 FQNNGV. V gave up 5 bases and J gave up 2 bases; unmatched junction bases: 7. The CDR3 contains 17 residues. The CDR3: CASSTSGQGANTGELFF. The CDR3 DNA is TGTGCCAGCAGCACTAGCGGACAGGGGGCAAACACCGGGGAGCTGTTTTTT.

This clonotype was detected ten times or more. CDR3 residues: CSARGGVYEQYF. The CDR3 DNA sequence: TGCAGTGCTAGAGGCGGGGTTTACGAGCAGTACTTC. This rearrangement joins TRBV20-1 to TRBJ2-7, with a tentative D call TRBD2 (6 bases). Looked up from germline, CDR1 is DFQATT and CDR2 is SNEGSKA (reference sequence). Trimming stripped 1 base from V and 4 bases from J, with 8 bases between. The CDR3 has 12 amino acids.

This clonotype was counted ten times or more. The chain links TRBV11-2 to TRBJ2-5; 8 bases line up with TRBD2. Looked up from germline, CDR1 is SGHAT and CDR2 is FQNNGV. The ends lost 5 bases at V and 4 bases at J; junction bases unmatched: 12. The length of the CDR3 is 16 residues. The CDR3 region has the DNA TGTGCCAGCAGCCGAGCGCAAGCGGGAGTTCGAGAGACCCAGTACTTC. This encodes CASSRAQAGVRETQYF.

This clonotype is classed as medium-sized. The chain links TRBV6-1 to TRBJ2-7; TRBD1 might be the D (5 bases). The CDR3 length is 13 residues. V gave up 6 bases and J gave up 6 bases, with 15 bases separating them. CDR1 and CDR2 from the germline V gene are MNHNS and SASEGT. The CDR3 DNA reads TGTGCCAGCAGCCAGGGATGGGTAGGCGAGCAGTACTTC. Its translation is CASSQGWVGEQYF.

This clonotype came up many times. The J gene is TRBJ2-3, the V gene TRBV24-1, with D possibly TRBD2 on 6 matching bases. Trimming left V 5 bases short and J 0 bases short, with 8 bases between. Germline V gives CDR1 KGHDR, CDR2 SFDVKD. The length of the CDR3 is 14 residues. The CDR3 is CATSAAGSTDTQYF. CDR3 sequence (DNA): TGTGCCACCAGTGCAGCGGGCAGCACAGATACGCAGTATTTT.

This clonotype was counted a few times. The J gene is TRBJ2-1, the V gene TRBV7-2; 9 bases agree with TRBD1. V lost 5 bases, J lost 13 bases, and 6 bases stayed unmatched. CDR1 SGHTA and CDR2 FQGNSA come from the germline V gene. The CDR3 loop spans 12 amino acids. CDR3 bases: TGTGCCAGCAGCGCCGGACAGGGGAGTCAGTTCTTC. Translated: CASSAGQGSQFF.

This clonotype has at least ten counts. The J gene is TRBJ2-3, the V gene TRBV7-9; D call uncertain. CDR1 is SEHNR and CDR2 is FQNEAQ in the germline V gene (reference sequence). This CDR3 spans 12 amino acids. Trimming took off 5 bases at V and 11 bases at J, with 14 bases between the two ends. The CDR3 loop reads CASSLASLGQYF. The CDR3 nucleotides read TGTGCCAGCAGCCTCGCAAGCCTTGGGCAGTATTTT.

This clonotype has at least ten counts. The CDR3 sequence: CASTGNRRTDTQYF. The DNA for the CDR3 is TGTGCCAGCACCGGGAACAGGCGCACAGATACGCAGTATTTT. The chain has TRBV2 and TRBJ2-3; D possibly uses TRBD1 or TRBD2 (5 bases each). The germline gives CDR1 SNHLY, CDR2 FYNNEI. The CDR3 has 14 amino acids. Deletions cut 7 bases from V and 1 base from J, with 12 bases between. Full variable domain (outside the CDR3, taken from reference TRBV2 and TRBJ2-3): EPEVTQTPSHQVTQMGQEVILRCVPISNHLYFYWYRQILGQKVEFLVSFYNNEISEKSEIFDDQFSVERPDGSNFTLKIRSTKLEDSAMYFCASTGNRRTDTQYFGPGTRLTVL.